A single sample gave rise to the 8 T cell receptor beta chains below, sequenced in a study of cytomegalovirus exposure and HLA in healthy donors. The PCR was carried out with 60 Vbeta primers and 13 Jbeta primers. Clones were sequenced by immunoSEQ multiplex PCR, and TCRdb holds only the in-frame ones, with some missing. The table lists 110,000 to 150,000 clones. The sequenced sample consisted of PBMCs. All receptors derive from a man aged 40-49 years in good health and CMV-seronegative.

The J gene is TRBJ2-3, the V gene TRBV5-4; 13 bases line up with TRBD2. Per germline, CDR1 SGHNT and CDR2 YYREEE (reference sequence). This CDR3 has 16 residues. V was clipped by 3 bases and J by 4 bases; unmatched bases: 5. CDR3 DNA: TGTGCCAGCAGCTACCGACTAGCGGGGGGTGCAGATACGCAGTATTTT. It translates to CASSYRLAGGADTQYF.

This chain joins TRBV5-5 and TRBJ2-2; 8 nucleotides match TRBD2. V trimming: 2 bases; J trimming: 4 bases; junction bases outside the gene matches: 4. The CDR3 is 15 residues long. Per the germline V gene, CDR1 is SGHKS and CDR2 is YYEKEE (reference sequence). CDR3 nucleotide sequence: TGTGCCAGCAGCTTAGCGGGGGTCCTCACCGGGGAGCTGTTTTTT. Amino acids: CASSLAGVLTGELFF.

The chain joins TRBV7-6 to TRBJ1-5; 11 positions match TRBD1. V gave up 4 bases and J gave up 8 bases; unmatched junction bases: 4. The CDR3 is 14 amino acids. Germline CDR1 reads SGHVS; CDR2 reads FNYEAQ. CDR3 coding DNA: TGTGCCAGCAGCTGGGGGACAGGGGGAGAGCCCCAGCATTTT. This translates into CASSWGTGGEPQHF.

This chain joins TRBV11-3 and TRBJ2-3, with no clear D. Germline loops: CDR1 SGHNT, CDR2 YENEEA. The CDR3 runs 14 residues. Trimming stripped 5 bases from V and 2 bases from J, with 11 bases between. The CDR3 bases are TGTGCCAGCAGCCCAGGCGCCGCCACAGATACGCAGTATTTT. This translates into CASSPGAATDTQYF. Full variable domain (remainder filled in from reference TRBV11-3 and TRBJ2-3): EAGVVQSPRYKIIEKKQPVAFWCNPISGHNTLYWYLQNLGQGPELLIRYENEEAVDDSQLPKDRFSAERLKGVDSTLKIQPAELGDSAVYLCASSPGAATDTQYFGPGTRLTVL.

The rearrangement links TRBV6-1 to TRBJ1-1, with TRBD1 matching over 11 bases. J lost 1 base, V lost 6 bases, and 4 bases had no gene match. Per the germline V gene, CDR1 is MNHNS and CDR2 is SASEGT. This CDR3 region has 15 residues. The DNA for the CDR3 is TGTGCCAGCAGCGGACAGGGGGCGGGGAACACTGAAGCTTTCTTT. Its protein product is CASSGQGAGNTEAFF.

J is TRBJ2-1 and V is TRBV7-8; D is possibly TRBD2 (6 bases). V was pared by 4 bases and J by 7 bases, with 11 bases between. Germline V gene lookup returns CDR1 SGHVS and CDR2 FQNEAQ. The CDR3 contains 13 residues. The CDR3 spells CASSSGLSNEQFF. DNA for the CDR3: TGTGCCAGCAGCTCGGGACTTTCGAATGAGCAGTTCTTC. The full variable domain, its missing parts supplied by reference TRBV7-8 and TRBJ2-1, is GAGVSQSPRYKVAKRGQDVALRCDPISGHVSLFWYQQALGQGPEFLTYFQNEAQLDKSGLPSDRFFAERPEGSVSTLKIQRTQQEDSAVYLCASSSGLSNEQFFGPGTRLTVL.

The chain joins TRBV14 to TRBJ2-7; 9 nucleotides line up with TRBD1. With 6 bases clipped from V and 6 bases from J, the junction kept 15 bases outside the gene matches. The CDR3 totals 16 residues. CDR1 is SGHDN, CDR2 FVKESK, per germline. CDR3 DNA sequence: TGTGCCAGCAGTCTCATACCGGGACAGGGAGAACGCGAGCAGTACTTC. Translation gives CASSLIPGQGEREQYF.

This rearrangement joins TRBV2 to TRBJ1-5; maybe TRBD1 (5 bases). Deletions cut 5 bases from V and 3 bases from J, with 14 bases between. The CDR3 contains 15 residues. The germline CDR1 and CDR2 sequences are SNHLY and FYNNEI. The DNA of the CDR3 is TGTGCCAGCAGTCAACAGGTCCAATACAATCAGCCCCAGCATTTT. This translates into CASSQQVQYNQPQHF. Using reference TRBV2 and TRBJ1-5 for the parts outside the CDR3, the full variable domain is EPEVTQTPSHQVTQMGQEVILRCVPISNHLYFYWYRQILGQKVEFLVSFYNNEISEKSEIFDDQFSVERPDGSNFTLKIRSTKLEDSAMYFCASSQQVQYNQPQHFGDGTRLSIL.